Reported below is one T cell receptor beta chain. There is no known antigen for this receptor. The data are from a study of cytomegalovirus exposure and HLA in healthy donors (dated by TCRdb to 2016 to 2017). Concerning the study at large: According to an earlier analysis of around 600 of the donors, roughly 180 million T cells yielded approximately 120 million unique TCR beta sequences and around 300 Gb of sequence data. The number of donors typed differed by locus, with about 620-630 for A, B, C, DRB1 and DQB1, around 520 for DQA1, 600 to 610 for DPA1, and around 460 for DPB1. Rather than drawing on any new phenotypic data, the later analysis identified candidate immune exposures from TCR beta sequences and the way those sequences occurred across donors. An early release covering 550 to 650 HLA-typed donors comprised around 300 gigabases of sequencing data and roughly 85 million unique TCR sequences. Every repertoire in the discovery cohort had been generated on one and the same sequencing platform. An earlier analysis of fewer than 700 of the donors applied high-throughput TCR beta sequencing to assess whether each TCR beta V gene segment acted as functional or pseudogenic. Besides the first cohort of under 700 subjects, a separate validation cohort made up of some 110 different subjects was used. Donor age, sex, ethnicity and CMV serostatus were compiled together with the repertoire data. A later analysis re-analyzed previously published TCR beta repertoires from roughly 600 donors and added high-resolution HLA genotyping to study TCR occurrence patterns. The study combined high-throughput TCR immunosequencing, statistical association of individual TCRs with disease status, and machine learning to predict cytomegalovirus infection status. The study was designed to test whether signatures of past pathogen exposure could be identified by cataloging public T cell receptors. The genetic ancestry cluster associated with self-reported Caucasian donors included roughly 84% of the roughly 360 genotyped donors. The T cell repertoires of 666 subjects were profiled by immunosequencing and related to cytomegalovirus serostatus. About 5 DR-DQ haplotypes were handled as single units for association and clustering, since linkage in the cohort was strong. Among some 410 genotyped donors of the cohort, an average of about 240,000 unique TCR beta nucleotide sequences were sequenced per donor, around 18% of them non-productive. HLA typing covered class I and class II loci at four-digit resolution. A later genetic analysis took genome-wide SNP genotypes for about three fifths of the roughly 670 donors and used that subset as a discovery cohort.

In total, 666 healthy bone marrow donors made up the cohort. At the time of sampling, all cohort members were nominally healthy, though unrecorded immune exposures were likely present. The donor was CMV seronegative and belonged to the group of over 350 seronegative cohort members. Each donor provided a peripheral blood sample, and peripheral blood mononuclear cells were used for TCR beta sequencing. The Qiagen DNeasy Blood Extraction Kit was used to extract genomic DNA from the blood cell samples. Germline trimming: 5 bases from V, 7 bases from J; junction bases outside gene matches: 8. Sequences MNHEY (CDR1) and SMNVEV (CDR2) are obtained from the germline V gene (reference sequence). The CDR3 runs 15 amino acids, cysteine and phenylalanine included. Just CDR3 DNA is preserved here, 45 bases in frame from base 1. The library was obtained by the immunoSEQ multiplex PCR assay. For the multiplex PCR, a mixture combining 60 forward primers for TCR Vbeta segments and 13 reverse primers for TCR Jbeta segments was used. A multiplex PCR assay on genomic DNA amplified the CDR3 region of rearranged TCR beta genes. The Illumina HiSeq System was used to sequence the amplified TCR beta libraries as 87-base-pair reads. In the authors' own workflow: A later analysis counted about 80 million unique TCR beta chains across the 690 or so repertoires, and some 11 million of these chains were shared by at least two donors. A nearest-neighbor algorithm error-corrected the raw reads and collapsed the reads into unique sequences, merging closely related sequences to remove PCR and sequencing errors. To assign V, D and J gene segments, CDR3 sequences were aligned to IMGT reference sequences. For a sequence to be retained, a match of at least six nucleotides was required to both a V gene segment and a J gene segment. Rearrangements were called productive when the CDR3 lacked stop codons and stayed in frame with V and J; all others were non-productive. Following IMGT convention, CDR3 was defined as the stretch from the second conserved V-encoded cysteine to the conserved J-encoded phenylalanine. Sequences without an unambiguous match to a single V gene segment were excluded from the earlier analysis of about 600 of the donors. In an earlier analysis of 587 of the donors, a V segment was called functional when productive rearrangements were above 56.7%, and segregating when the standard deviation between donors exceeded 5%. To diagnose cytomegalovirus status from the catalog of TCR beta chain sequences, a statistical classification framework was built. V and J gene assignment, in a later analysis, came from comparing TCR nucleotide sequences with IMGT/GENE-DB human TR gene sequences. In a later analysis, CDR3 sequences and most-parsimonious VDJ recombination scenarios were assigned using the TCRdist pipeline. In a later analysis, every TCR beta chain was defined by the combination of its CDR3 amino acid sequence and its V-gene family, and reads without a unique V-gene family were dropped. To address suspected cross-contamination and a sequencing artifact, a later analysis removed under 600 highly shared, low-generation-probability nucleotide sequences. In a later analysis, a clonal expansion index for each public chain was calculated from normalized within-repertoire ranks of inferred template counts. In a later analysis, generation probabilities were computed with a VDJ recombination model fitted to out-of-frame rearrangements, and the resulting probabilities were checked against IGoR. In a later analysis, hypergeometric tests were used to score TCR-TCR, TCR-HLA and TCR-CMV co-occurrence, with a repertoire-size bias correction applied to TCR pairs. To estimate false discovery rates, a later analysis permuted the HLA or CMV assignments 20 times. In a later analysis, co-occurring TCRs were grouped using DBSCAN, with TCRdist sequence similarity added in when clustering inside HLA-allele-positive subsets. Repertoires with fewer than 30,000 or more than 120,000 public chains were left out of co-occurrence clustering, as were four to six repertoires with anomalous nucleotide sharing. This immuneACCESS table, as held by TCRdb, lists in-frame sequences with V and J called but not all clones. Of the missing ones, under half trace to an unresolved V gene in checked studies; the others have no known cause. Clone size and V and J calls were adopted from that table, with D and trimming inferred from the DNA. The table for this sample lists around 39,000 clones. The ten largest clones take up just under 4% of the sample.

The study at large found these results: The classifier was reported to diagnose cytomegalovirus status with high specificity and sensitivity in both the original cohort and the validation cohort. The earlier analysis of almost 600 of the donors excluded about 16 rarely observed V segments, including chromosome 9 orphons, because counts were too low. HLA typing was unavailable for some donors at each locus, so association tests used only the typed subset. In a later analysis, HLA-associated TCR beta chains showed more clonal expansion and lower generation probabilities than non-associated chains that were equally common. A later genetic analysis reported fewer N-insertions in productive TCRs among donors in an Asian-associated ancestry cluster than the roughly 700-donor mean. A further reported finding was that TCR beta sequences accurately predicted the HLA-A and HLA-B alleles for most subjects in the first cohort. A later analysis associated about 17,000 TCR beta sequences with specific HLA alleles at a false discovery rate of 0.05. In vitro tests confirmed that a few of the cytomegalovirus-associated TCR beta chains recognize cytomegalovirus antigens. The authors suggested that the approach could potentially be extended to other disease states and immunological phenotypes. The 87-base-pair reads could not distinguish some IMGT-functional V segments, including TRBV6-2 and TRBV6-3, so those segments were excluded. Only TCR beta chains were sequenced in this cohort, and the absence of alpha or paired-chain data limited detectable features. When HLA alleles, especially DR and DQ, strongly co-occurred, TCR associations were difficult to assign to individual alleles. A later analysis reported that several top co-occurrence clusters appeared linked to parvovirus B19, influenza, CMV and Epstein-Barr virus. In a later analysis, the rate of TCR association differed among HLA loci, with DRB1 alleles having the most associated TCRs and HLA-C alleles having the fewest. A later analysis found that most CMV-associated TCR beta chains appeared HLA-restricted, with HLA associations seemingly driven largely by CMV exposure. In the study, approximately 160 TCR beta chains were listed as associated with cytomegalovirus. Most TCR sequences were seen in very few donors, while some public TCRs were found in many individuals. Correlated functional status among segregating V segments might be attributable to linkage disequilibrium, but an unknown experimental factor could not be ruled out. The only immune exposure information available for the cohort was CMV serostatus. A group of highly shared sequence variants was considered likely to be a technical artifact of the sequencing pipeline. Broadly in line with IMGT annotations, most TCR beta V segments showed up in productive rearrangements about 90% or about 30% of the time in an earlier analysis of under 700 of the donors. Sequencing depth was assumed to be roughly uniform across donors in the presence/absence analyses, though that assumption may not hold. V-gene and J-gene trimming of TCR beta chains was associated with a missense DCLRE1C variant in a later genetic analysis, and the association was replicated in an independent cohort.

The V gene is TRBV27 and the J gene is TRBJ1-2, with 12 bases aligning to TRBD1. The sample was PBMCs. This clonotype was obtained from a male donor in good health and CMV-seronegative. The DNA reads TGTGCCAGCAGTACCGGGACAGGGGGCTGGGGTGGCTACACCTTC. Translated, it gives CASSTGTGGWGGYTF.